The entry below gives a single TCR beta chain sequence along with its context. Its matching antigen is unknown. The CDR3 spans 14 residues. V shed 0 bases and J shed 4 bases, with 7 bases lying between them. Germline V gives CDR1 SGHRS, CDR2 YFSETQ. Until they underwent thyroid surgery, no patient had received any treatment. In the original workflow: The study's classifier, a distant-metastasis tool for papillary thyroid cancer, was built using CDR3 differences across clinicopathological groups. Using MiXCR, TCRdb re-called clones from the PCR reads. These V and J calls derive from TCRdb rather than the authors' analysis. The sample consists of 23,000 or so clones, about 28% of them appearing once. The sample originates from a study of metastatic and nonmetastatic thyroid tumors. Study details: Blood and tumor or nodule tissue repertoires from malignant and benign thyroid patients were compared.

Findings of the study overall: TCR beta diversity was reportedly significantly higher in malignant thyroid tumors than benign nodules, in blood and tumor.

The clonotype comes from a male donor with papillary thyroid cancer or a benign thyroid nodule (not recorded which). Some clones in this sample may be carry-over from other donors' samples. The gene calls are TRBV5-1 and TRBJ2-2; D gene ambiguous. Sequencing was performed on tumor tissue. In DNA form, the CDR3 reads TGCGCCAGCAGCTTGGAGGATAGCACCGGGGAGCTGTTTTTT. It codes for CASSLEDSTGELFF.